A single sample gave rise to the 11 T cell receptor beta chains below, sequenced in a study of blood T cell repertoires in COVID-19. The method was immunoSEQ multiplex PCR; TCRdb's version includes in-frame clones alone and lacks a portion of them. The sample has 90,000 to 150,000 clones; roughly 82% are singletons. The sample consisted of peripheral blood. The origin of the receptors is a human donor in a cohort sampled during active COVID-19.

The CDR3 loop reads CASSIPGTWEQYF. CDR3 nucleotide sequence: TGTGCCAGCAGTATCCCCGGGACTTGGGAGCAGTACTTC. The J gene is TRBJ2-7, the V gene TRBV28; D may be TRBD2 (6 bases). The ends were cut back, 5 bases at V and 7 bases at J, with 15 bases in the middle. This CDR3 has 13 amino acids. Germline-derived CDR1 and CDR2 are MDHEN and SYDVKM.

The chain has TRBV7-8 and TRBJ1-1, with D unresolved. Germline V gene lookup returns CDR1 SGHVS and CDR2 FQNEAQ. There are 16 residues in the CDR3. The V end was cut by 1 base, the J end by 10 bases, with 22 bases between. CDR3 residues: CASSLVVLPAPSGAFF. DNA for the CDR3: TGTGCCAGCAGCTTAGTAGTTTTACCGGCCCCATCGGGAGCTTTCTTT.

This sequence joins TRBV10-1 and TRBJ2-1, with D possibly matching TRBD2 (7 bases). Germline-derived CDR1 and CDR2 are WNHNN and SYGVQD (reference sequence). Trimming pared 0 bases from V and 5 bases from J, leaving 14 bases between. This CDR3 comprises 16 residues. The CDR3 bases are TGCGCCAGCAGTGAGTCGGCGGGGGCGATTAACAATGAGCAGTTCTTC. It encodes CASSESAGAINNEQFF.

This clone showed up just a few times. V gene TRBV7-8 combines with J gene TRBJ1-1; no clear D. The V gene lost 5 bases and the J gene lost 4 bases, with 14 bases spanning the gap. Germline V lookup: CDR1 SGHVS, CDR2 FQNEAQ. The CDR3 spans 14 residues. The CDR3 sequence is CASSPAGVGTEAFF. CDR3 bases: TGTGCCAGCAGCCCCGCAGGCGTGGGCACTGAAGCTTTCTTT.

The chain combines TRBV10-1 with TRBJ1-5; D ambiguous. Germline V CDR1 and CDR2: WNHNN, SYGVQD (reference sequence). V lost 3 bases and J lost 9, with 9 bases in between. This CDR3 is 12 amino acids long. CDR3: CASSEREGPQHF. The CDR3 DNA sequence: TGCGCCAGCAGTGAACGGGAAGGGCCCCAGCATTTT.

The V and J genes are TRBV3-1 (or the pseudogene TRBV3-2) and TRBJ2-5, with D possibly matching TRBD2 (6 bases). Trimming left V 1 base short and J 5 bases short, with 14 bases between. Germline assignment: CDR1 LGHDT and CDR2 YNNKEL (reference sequence). This CDR3 spans 15 amino acids. In DNA form, the CDR3 reads TGTGCCAGCAGCCAAGCCGGGACTCCTCACGAGACCCAGTACTTC. The encoded protein is CASSQAGTPHETQYF.

CDR3 DNA sequence: TGTGCCAGCAGCCCTGGGACTGTACGTAGCACAGATACGCAGTATTTT. It yields the protein CASSPGTVRSTDTQYF. The chain has TRBV7-2 and TRBJ2-3; possibly TRBD2 for D (6 bases). Germline CDR1 is SGHTA and CDR2 is FQGNSA. This CDR3 spans 16 amino acids. V shed 5 bases and J shed 0 bases, with 15 bases lying between them.

The chain employs TRBV4-3 and TRBJ2-1; TRBD2 matches at 10 bases. The CDR3 is 16 amino acids. Germline V gene sequence: CDR1 LGHNA, CDR2 YSLEER. J lost 4 bases, V lost 1 base, and 4 bases had no gene match. CDR3 DNA sequence: TGCGCCAGCAGCCAAGGGGTAGCGGGGGGTTACAATGAGCAGTTCTTC. Its protein product is CASSQGVAGGYNEQFF.

V is TRBV2 and J is TRBJ2-3; TRBD2 matches at 14 bases. Trimming removed 4 bases from V and 3 bases from J; junction bases left unmatched: 6. The germline V gene encodes CDR1 SNHLY and CDR2 FYNNEI. This CDR3 is 17 amino acids long. CDR3 coding DNA: TGTGCCAGCAGTGGACTAGCGGGGGGGCCAGGAACAGATACGCAGTATTTT. It translates to CASSGLAGGPGTDTQYF.

The chain employs TRBV5-1 and TRBJ2-5; D may be TRBD2 (5 bases). Trimming removed 1 base from V and 2 bases from J, with 12 bases in between. Germline V CDR1 and CDR2: SGHRS, YFSETQ. This CDR3 is built from 15 residues. As DNA, the CDR3 is TGCGCCAGCAGCTTGACTAGAGTGGCTCAAGAGACCCAGTACTTC. This translates into CASSLTRVAQETQYF.

V is TRBV28 and J is TRBJ1-6; tentative D call: TRBD1 (6 bases). The germline V gene has CDR1 MDHEN and CDR2 SYDVKM. This CDR3 contains 14 residues. Trimming took off 7 bases at V and 6 bases at J, with 13 bases between the two ends. The CDR3: CASMPGGPNSPLHF. CDR3 nucleotides: TGTGCCAGCATGCCGGGGGGGCCTAATTCACCCCTCCACTTT.